The next 6 T cell receptor beta chains were all read from a single sample in a study of blood T cells in healthy people across ages. A second PCR of about 6 to 11 cycles used a sample-barcoded 5' primer and a J-beta primer mix. Via MiXCR, TCRdb re-called the 5' RACE reads, giving one row per CDR3 protein. The sample lists 850,000 to 1,300,000 distinct CDR3 sequences; 35% to 50% were seen once. Material for sequencing was blood. These receptors all stem from a woman between 55 and 75 years old in good health.

This clonotype was observed a handful of times. The chain joins TRBV21-1 to TRBJ2-1; the D call in the table, TRBD2, was not verified against the DNA. TRBV21-1 is noted as a pseudogene. This CDR3 comprises 15 residues. CDR3 sequence reads: CASSKDPRFYNEQFF. CDR3 DNA sequence: TGTGCCAGCAGCAAAGACCCGCGGTTCTACAATGAGCAGTTCTTC.

V and J are TRBV27 and TRBJ2-1, with 8 bases lining up with TRBD2. The CDR3 covers 16 residues. Trimming took 5 bases from V and 6 from J; bases not matched to a gene: 12. The germline V gene encodes CDR1 MNHEY and CDR2 SMNVEV (reference sequence). CDR3 sequence: CASSPSAGEVGNEQFF. In DNA, the CDR3 is TGTGCCAGCAGTCCATCAGCGGGAGAGGTGGGCAATGAGCAGTTCTTC.

This chain's CDR3 is CSAGTSGTRNEQFF. CDR3 coding DNA: TGCAGTGCTGGGACTAGCGGGACCCGCAATGAGCAGTTCTTC. The chain links TRBV20-1 to TRBJ2-1; TRBD2 aligns across 13 bases. Trimming cost V 5 bases and J 6 bases; bases outside gene matches: 4. The CDR3 is made up of 14 amino acids. Germline CDR1 and CDR2: DFQATT and SNEGSKA (reference sequence).

The chain uses TRBV15 and TRBJ2-3; weak D call: TRBD1 (6 bases). Germline V gene sequence: CDR1 LNHNV, CDR2 YYDKDF (reference sequence). The CDR3 is 14 residues long. Between the trimmed V and J ends, which lost 7 bases and 2 bases, there was a span of 13 bases. The CDR3 coding sequence is TGTGCCACCACCAAAGACAGGTACACAGATACGCAGTATTTT. As protein: CATTKDRYTDTQYF. The variable domain in full, with the rest retrieved from reference TRBV15 and TRBJ2-3, is DAMVIQNPRYQVTQFGKPVTLSCSQTLNHNVMYWYQQKSSQAPKLLFHYYDKDFNNEADTPDNFQSRRPNTSFCFLDIRSPGLGDTAMYLCATTKDRYTDTQYFGPGTRLTVL.

The chain carries TRBV5-1 and TRBJ2-1, with 9 bases aligning to TRBD2. This CDR3 is 13 amino acids long. Germline assignment: CDR1 SGHRS and CDR2 YFSETQ. V shed 3 bases and J 9 bases; nucleotides not matched to a gene: 4. The CDR3 DNA reads TGCGCCAGCAGCTCGAAAGCGGGAGGTGAGCAGTTCTTC. Its protein is CASSSKAGGEQFF.

The V call is TRBV20-1, the J call TRBJ2-5; TRBD1 is a possible D gene (6 bases). The CDR3 sequence is 12 residues long. CDR1 and CDR2 from the germline V gene are DFQATT and SNEGSKA (reference sequence). The V gene lost 0 bases and the J gene lost 5 bases, with 7 bases spanning the gap. The CDR3 sequence is CSARDQGETQYF. In DNA form, the CDR3 reads TGCAGTGCTAGAGATCAGGGGGAGACCCAGTACTTC.